This T cell receptor beta chain is drawn from a study of blood T cells in healthy people across ages. Overall study context: About one barcoded beta molecule per two T cells was captured by template switching. Study findings and constraints: In older individuals, TCR beta diversity per million T cells was lower, falling roughly linearly with age. Unknown donor CMV status possibly confounded expanded clonotype changes. Unsorted PBMCs blocked a conclusive comparison of naive and antigen-experienced cells.

Germline lookup yields CDR1 LNHDA and CDR2 SQIVND (reference sequence). V was trimmed by 6 bases and J by 0 bases, leaving 13 bases between them. CDR3 size: 15 residues. To note about this clonotype: Its antigen remains unknown. This may be a read error: a much more frequent sequence differs by one nucleotide.

Through a sample-barcoded 5' primer and a J-beta primer mix, a second PCR was run for about 6 to 12 cycles. TCRdb used MiXCR to reprocess the 5' RACE reads, holding one entry per CDR3 protein. The data show hundreds of thousands of distinct CDR3 sequences, with about 30% seen just once and 15% held by the top ten. The chain carries TRBV19 and TRBJ2-3, with a tentative D call TRBD2 (5 bases). The sequenced sample was blood. This TCR came from a woman over 75 in good health. The CDR3 loop reads CASSPRDPSTDTQYF. DNA of the CDR3: TGTGCCAGTAGCCCCCGGGATCCCAGCACAGATACGCAGTATTTT.